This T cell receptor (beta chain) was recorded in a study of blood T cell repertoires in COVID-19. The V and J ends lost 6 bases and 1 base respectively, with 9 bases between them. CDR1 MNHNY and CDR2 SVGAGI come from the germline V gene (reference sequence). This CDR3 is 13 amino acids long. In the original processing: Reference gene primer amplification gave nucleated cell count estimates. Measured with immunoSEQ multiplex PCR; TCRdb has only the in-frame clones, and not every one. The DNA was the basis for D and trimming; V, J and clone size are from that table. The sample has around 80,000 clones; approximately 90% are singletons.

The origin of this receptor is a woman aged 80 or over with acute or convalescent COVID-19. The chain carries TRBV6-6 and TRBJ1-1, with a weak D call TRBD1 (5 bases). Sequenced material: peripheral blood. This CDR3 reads CASRRTGNTEAFF. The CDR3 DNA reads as TGTGCCAGCAGGCGCACAGGGAACACTGAAGCTTTCTTT.